This T cell receptor (beta chain) was identified in a study of cytomegalovirus exposure and HLA in healthy donors. The study sampled nominally healthy donors, though unrecorded immune exposures were likely. Primers included in the PCR were 60 Vbeta and 13 Jbeta primers. Sequencing used immunoSEQ multiplex PCR; TCRdb keeps in-frame clones, though not all of them. The profile shows about 190,000 clones, over 75% of them singletons. The V and J ends lost 2 bases and 3 bases, in that order; junction bases with no gene match: 3. This CDR3 has 14 residues. The germline V gene has CDR1 MGHRA and CDR2 YSYEKL.

The sequence was obtained from a man over 45 in good health and CMV-seronegative. The chain carries TRBV4-1 and TRBJ2-7; 8 positions agree with TRBD2. The sequenced sample consisted of PBMCs. CDR3 sequence: CASSQREGNYEQYF. The CDR3 coding sequence is TGCGCCAGCAGCCAACGGGAGGGGAACTACGAGCAGTACTTC.